The present T cell receptor (beta chain) was sequenced within a study of T cell repertoires in cytomegalovirus infection. CDR1 MNHEY and CDR2 SVGEGT come from the germline V gene. The CDR3 spans 15 residues. V dropped 0 bases and J dropped 6; count of bases not matched to a gene: 7. TCRdb processed the reads anew with MiXCR; each CDR3 protein has one entry. The data hold tens of thousands of distinct CDR3 sequences, with over 3.5% observed a single time. The sample holds many counts of this clonotype. The sequence came from a human donor in good health (CMV status not recorded). Some clones in this sample may be carry-over from other donors' samples. The chain couples TRBV6-2 or TRBV6-3 to TRBJ2-7, with 8 bases fitting TRBD2. The sequenced material came from PBMCs. DNA of the CDR3: TGTGCCAGCAGTTACTCACCGGGAGGGTTCGGCGAGCAGTACTTC. As protein: CASSYSPGGFGEQYF.